The text below deals with one TCR beta chain. The germline gives CDR1 SGHTS, CDR2 YDEGEE. CDR3 length equals 12 residues. Between the trimmed V and J ends, which lost 7 bases and 4 bases, there was a span of 10 bases. Vbeta (60) and Jbeta (13) primers were used in the PCR. Libraries were prepared by immunoSEQ multiplex PCR; TCRdb keeps only in-frame clonotypes and omits some of them. The sample is made up of about 120,000 clones, and the top ten hold around 1.6% of it. Donors in the study were healthy people who gave bone marrow. This sample was included in a study of cytomegalovirus exposure and HLA in healthy donors.

Sequencing was performed on PBMCs. The chain has TRBV5-8 and TRBJ2-3, with TRBD1 as a possible D gene (6 bases). This receptor was taken from a middle-aged woman in good health and CMV-seropositive. The DNA for the CDR3 is TGTGCCAGCGGCGGACAGTCAGATACGCAGTATTTT. Translation gives CASGGQSDTQYF. Full variable domain (remainder filled in from reference TRBV5-8 and TRBJ2-3): EAGVTQSPTHLIKTRGQQATLRCSPISGHTSVYWYQQALGLGLQFLLWYDEGEERNRGNFPPRFSGRQFPNYSSELNVNALELEDSALYLCASGGQSDTQYFGPGTRLTVL.